The 16 T cell receptor beta chains listed next were all sequenced from one sample in a study of T-cell reconstitution after alpha-beta-depleted transplantation in children. TCRbeta library preparation incorporated unique molecular identifiers. Each CDR3 protein is one row after TCRdb ran MiXCR on the PCR reads. The profile shows some 6,900 distinct CDR3 sequences, roughly 4.8% of them singletons. The specimen was PBMCs, mostly from graft donor cells, collected 180 days after TCRalphabeta/CD19-depleted stem cell transplant. The receptor set was obtained from a child in the first two years of life who had a stem cell transplant for acute myeloid leukemia, so the T cells may come from the graft donor.

This clonotype was detected many times. The chain uses TRBV15 and TRBJ2-7, with 10 bases identical to TRBD2. There are 15 residues in the CDR3. Trimming removed 3 bases from V and 4 bases from J; junction bases left unmatched: 6. In germline, CDR1 is LNHNV, CDR2 YYDKDF (reference sequence). Here the CDR3 reads CATSRGGTSAYEQYF. CDR3 nucleotide sequence: TGTGCCACCAGCAGGGGGGGGACTAGCGCTTACGAGCAGTACTTC.

This clonotype was counted many times. The chain recombines TRBV7-9 with TRBJ1-1; D remains ambiguous. The CDR3 has 15 amino acids. V dropped 2 bases and J dropped 0 bases, with 10 bases sitting between them. Germline V gives CDR1 SEHNR, CDR2 FQNEAQ (reference sequence). The CDR3 protein is CASSLRLTVNTEAFF. The CDR3 coding sequence is TGTGCCAGCAGCTTAAGATTGACGGTGAACACTGAAGCTTTCTTT.

This clonotype was recorded at least ten times. The junction departs from the called germline gene at one end, perhaps through a read error. The rearrangement joins TRBV20-1 to TRBJ2-1, with D unclear. Germline-derived CDR1 and CDR2 are DFQATT and SNEGSKA (reference sequence). The CDR3 is 12 residues long. The CDR3 DNA follows: TGCAGTGCTAGAGATGTGGCGAATGGGCAGTTCTTC. Amino acid sequence: CSARDVANGQFF.

This clonotype is medium-sized (0.01 to 0.1%) within its sample. The J gene is TRBJ2-3, the V gene TRBV28; 8 bases map to TRBD2. Germline values: CDR1 MDHEN, CDR2 SYDVKM. Trimming at V came to 5 bases and at J to 0 bases, leaving 4 bases not matched to a gene. The CDR3 length is 15 residues. The CDR3 protein is CASSLSGSSTDTQYF. The CDR3, as DNA: TGTGCCAGCAGTCTCAGCGGGAGCAGCACAGATACGCAGTATTTT.

This clonotype has at least ten counts. The chain links TRBV7-9 to TRBJ2-2; D is perhaps TRBD2 (5 bases). The CDR3 length is 13 residues. V dropped 9 bases and J dropped 1 base, with 9 bases sitting between them. The germline V gene encodes CDR1 SEHNR and CDR2 FQNEAQ (reference sequence). CDR3 DNA sequence: TGTGCCAGTCAGAGGGTGAACACCGGGGAGCTGTTTTTT. This codes for CASQRVNTGELFF. Based on the CDR3 plus reference TRBV7-9 and TRBJ2-2, the full variable domain is DTGVSQNPRHKITKRGQNVTFRCDPISEHNRLYWYRQTLGQGPEFLTYFQNEAQLEKSRLLSDRFSAERPKGSFSTLEIQRTEQGDSAMYLCASQRVNTGELFFGEGSRLTVL.

This clonotype was counted many times. This chain links TRBV24-1 with TRBJ2-3; D remains unclear. The germline V gene has CDR1 KGHDR and CDR2 SFDVKD. This CDR3 comprises 16 residues. Trimming cost V 0 bases and J 2 bases, with 11 bases left between them. CDR3 nucleotides: TGTGCCACCAGTGATTTGACTGGGGAACCCACAGATACGCAGTATTTT. As protein: CATSDLTGEPTDTQYF.

This clonotype was seen at least ten times. The chain employs TRBV10-3 and TRBJ2-3; D is possibly TRBD1 or TRBD2 (6 bases each). Germline CDR1 and CDR2: ENHRY and SYGVKD. This CDR3 region has 14 residues. Deletions cut 6 bases from V and 6 bases from J, with 16 bases between. CDR3 in amino acids: CAIRSGGGGDTQYF. In DNA, the CDR3 is TGTGCCATCAGGTCGGGCGGAGGGGGTGATACGCAGTATTTT.

Ten or more counts support this clonotype. The gene calls are TRBV5-4 and TRBJ2-4; D is ambiguous. Trimming took off 9 bases at V and 7 bases at J, with 14 bases between the two ends. There are 12 residues in the CDR3. Germline V gives CDR1 SGHNT, CDR2 YYREEE (reference sequence). DNA for the CDR3: TGTGCCACCACCGGGCCGAGCAACATTCAGTACTTC. Translating it yields CATTGPSNIQYF.

This clonotype appeared many times. The V and J genes are TRBV30 and TRBJ1-1; weak D call: TRBD1 (5 bases). V was pared by 3 bases and J by 5 bases, with 16 bases between. The CDR3 consists of 14 residues. Germline V lookup: CDR1 GTSNPN, CDR2 SVGIG (reference sequence). The CDR3 sequence is CAWRGDPAETEAFF. The CDR3 coding sequence is TGTGCCTGGAGAGGGGACCCGGCGGAAACTGAAGCTTTCTTT.

This clonotype was seen at least ten times. The chain couples TRBV5-4 to TRBJ1-6; 7 bases are shared with TRBD1. The CDR3 extends over 16 amino acids. Germline V gene lookup returns CDR1 SGHNT and CDR2 YYREEE (reference sequence). V was clipped by 3 bases and J by 3 bases; unmatched bases: 6. This CDR3 reads CASSWGGQNYNSPLHF. CDR3 nucleotides: TGTGCCAGCAGCTGGGGGGGACAGAACTATAATTCACCCCTCCACTTT. Variable domain in full (rest from reference TRBV5-4 and TRBJ1-6): ETGVTQSPTHLIKTRGQQVTLRCSSQSGHNTVSWYQQALGQGPQFIFQYYREEENGRGNFPPRFSGLQFPNYSSELNVNALELDDSALYLCASSWGGQNYNSPLHFGNGTRLTVT.

V gene TRBV27 combines with J gene TRBJ1-5; possibly TRBD1 for D (6 bases). This CDR3 has 17 amino acids. V was clipped by 1 base and J by 7 bases, with 20 bases between them. Germline-derived CDR1 and CDR2 are MNHEY and SMNVEV (reference sequence). CDR3 sequence: CASSLYPSEDSQQPQHF. The CDR3 DNA is TGTGCCAGCAGTTTATATCCCTCTGAGGACAGCCAACAGCCCCAGCATTTT.

This clonotype was seen at least ten times. This chain joins TRBV5-4 and TRBJ2-3; TRBD2 matches 11 bases. The V gene's germline CDR1 is SGHNT and CDR2 YYREEE (reference sequence). The V segment lost 0 bases and the J segment 3 bases; nucleotides outside the gene matches: 6. The CDR3 extends over 17 amino acids. CDR3 loop: CASSLELAGVETDTQYF. The CDR3, as DNA: TGTGCCAGCAGCTTGGAACTAGCGGGAGTCGAGACAGATACGCAGTATTTT.

By share, this clonotype counts as medium-sized. V is TRBV6-5 and J is TRBJ2-3; 7 bases agree with TRBD1. J gave up 3 bases and V 6 bases, and 6 bases lay outside the gene matches. The CDR3 has 14 amino acids. Germline-derived CDR1 and CDR2 are MNHEY and SVGAGI. The chain's CDR3 is CASSRQGETDTQYF. CDR3 nucleotides: TGTGCCAGCAGCCGCCAGGGGGAAACAGATACGCAGTATTTT.

This clonotype was found once. The chain employs TRBV12-3 or TRBV12-4 and TRBJ2-5, with TRBD2 matching over 10 bases. The CDR3 runs 17 residues. With 11 bases clipped from V and 5 bases from J, the junction kept 20 bases outside the gene matches. The chain's CDR3 is CAFSPAPAGGPGETQYF. For the CDR3, the DNA is TGTGCCTTCAGTCCCGCCCCAGCGGGAGGGCCGGGGGAGACCCAGTACTTC.

This clonotype was seen many times. V and J are TRBV28 and TRBJ2-7; perhaps TRBD1 as D (5 bases). The CDR3 has 15 amino acids. The germline CDR1 and CDR2 sequences are MDHEN and SYDVKM. The V end lost 6 bases, the J end lost 0 bases, and 15 bases lay between the germline ends. The CDR3 protein is CASSPAGQGSYEQYF. CDR3 in DNA: TGTGCCAGCAGCCCTGCCGGGCAGGGCTCCTACGAGCAGTACTTC. Based on the CDR3 plus reference TRBV28 and TRBJ2-7, the full variable domain is DVKVTQSSRYLVKRTGEKVFLECVQDMDHENMFWYRQDPGLGLRLIYFSYDVKMKEKGDIPEGYSVSREKKERFSLILESASTNQTSMYLCASSPAGQGSYEQYFGPGTRLTVT.

This clonotype was observed at least ten times. V and J are TRBV5-1 and TRBJ2-3; no clear D. From germline, CDR1 is SGHRS and CDR2 YFSETQ. The V end lost 1 base, the J end lost 0 bases, and 9 bases lay between the germline ends. This CDR3 has 15 amino acids. This CDR3 is CASSLSQTSTDTQYF. The CDR3 coding sequence is TGCGCCAGCAGCTTGAGTCAGACTAGCACAGATACGCAGTATTTT.